Below, 13 T cell receptor beta chains from the same sample are listed, as sequenced in a study of early T cells in non-severe SARS-CoV-2 infection. Each CDR3 protein gets one entry after TCRdb re-called the 5' RACE reads with MiXCR. The sample lists tens of thousands of distinct CDR3 sequences, less than 15% occurring once. Sequenced: whole blood. These receptors came from an adult who was a healthcare worker with PCR-confirmed SARS-CoV-2 infection or an uninfected control (not recorded which).

This clonotype came up many times. This chain links TRBV6-2 or TRBV6-3 with TRBJ1-2; 7 nucleotides line up with TRBD1. The CDR3 extends over 14 amino acids. CDR1 and CDR2 from the germline V gene are MNHEY and SVGEGT. The ends lost 4 bases at V and 4 bases at J; junction bases unmatched: 6. In DNA, the CDR3 is TGTGCCAGCAGTTTTCCGACAGGGACCTATGGCTACACCTTC. This gives the protein CASSFPTGTYGYTF.

This chain uses TRBV5-6 with TRBJ2-7, with 7 bases that match TRBD2. Germline V gene lookup returns CDR1 SGHDT and CDR2 YYEEEE. The CDR3 extends over 18 amino acids. The J segment lost 0 bases and the V segment lost 2 bases, leaving 14 bases of the junction unmatched. CDR3 DNA sequence: TGTGCCAGCAGCTTACGACTCGTAGCGGGTCACTCCTCCTACGAGCAGTACTTC. Translation: CASSLRLVAGHSSYEQYF.

The rearrangement links TRBV6-6 to TRBJ1-1; D remains ambiguous. Germline values: CDR1 MNHNY, CDR2 SVGAGI (reference sequence). The CDR3 runs to 15 residues. The ends were cut back, 0 bases at V and 1 base at J, with 9 bases in the middle. CDR3 coding DNA: TGTGCCAGCAGTTACTCCCAAACAAAGAACACTGAAGCTTTCTTT. This gives the protein CASSYSQTKNTEAFF.

The chain joins TRBV4-2 to TRBJ2-3, with D perhaps being TRBD1 or TRBD2 (5 bases each). CDR3 length: 15 residues. V gave up 4 bases and J gave up 5 bases, with 16 bases separating them. CDR1 is LGHNA and CDR2 is YNFKEQ in the germline V gene. The CDR3 loop is CASSRSWGSKDTQYF. The CDR3 bases are TGTGCCAGCAGCCGATCCTGGGGGAGTAAAGATACGCAGTATTTT.

This clonotype was observed a handful of times. V and J are TRBV29-1 and TRBJ1-4, with D maybe TRBD1 (5 bases). The V gene's germline CDR1 is SQVTM and CDR2 ANQGSEA. Trimming pared 7 bases from V and 4 bases from J, leaving 13 bases between. The CDR3 consists of 13 residues. In DNA form, the CDR3 reads TGCAGCGGCCGGGACGGATTTAATGAAAAACTGTTTTTT. It translates to CSGRDGFNEKLFF.

This clonotype was found many times. V gene TRBV5-7 combines with J gene TRBJ2-5; 7 nucleotides agree with TRBD2. TRBV5-7 qualifies as an ORF whose function is uncertain. The CDR3 sequence is 18 residues long. V lost 4 bases, J lost 0 bases, and 15 bases stayed unmatched. CDR3 in amino acids: CASSLGGERGKYQETQYF. CDR3 coding DNA: TGTGCCAGCAGCCTAGGCGGGGAGCGGGGCAAGTACCAAGAGACCCAGTACTTC.

In its sample, this clonotype was seen many times. V and J are TRBV2 and TRBJ1-5; D gene uncertain. Germline V gene data show CDR1 as SNHLY and CDR2 as FYNNEI. The CDR3 spans 13 residues. Trimming took 3 bases from V and 4 from J, leaving 7 bases between them. The CDR3 sequence: CASSEEVNQPQHF. The CDR3 region has the DNA TGTGCCAGCAGTGAGGAGGTAAATCAGCCCCAGCATTTT.

This clonotype was detected only a few times. The chain carries TRBV10-3 and TRBJ2-2, with D hard to call. Between the trimmed V and J ends, which lost 7 bases and 4 bases, there was a span of 13 bases. The CDR3 is made up of 14 amino acids. The germline V gene has CDR1 ENHRY and CDR2 SYGVKD. As DNA, the CDR3 is TGTGCCATCAATCTGGCAGATGGCACCGGGGAGCTGTTTTTT. It is translated as CAINLADGTGELFF.

This clonotype was observed many times. The gene calls are TRBV20-1 and TRBJ1-4; 10 bases map to TRBD1. The CDR3 runs to 15 residues. Losses at the gene ends were 4 bases for V and 5 bases for J; bases not matched to a gene: 7. Germline CDR1 and CDR2: DFQATT and SNEGSKA (reference sequence). CDR3 sequence (DNA): TGCAGTGCTATACGACAGGGGGCATGGAATGAAAAACTGTTTTTT. It specifies CSAIRQGAWNEKLFF.

This clonotype was recorded at least ten times. The chain combines TRBV11-2 with TRBJ2-5; the D is unclear. The V end was cut by 1 base, the J end by 5 bases, with 8 bases between. From germline, CDR1 is SGHAT and CDR2 FQNNGV. This CDR3 region has 13 residues. CDR3 region: CASSLGQTETQYF. The CDR3 DNA sequence: TGTGCCAGCAGCTTAGGTCAGACGGAGACCCAGTACTTC.

This clonotype was counted at least ten times. The chain employs TRBV30 and TRBJ1-1; no definite D call. This CDR3 is 15 amino acids long. Germline V CDR1 and CDR2: GTSNPN, SVGIG (reference sequence). Trimming removed 4 bases at V and 1 base at J, with 16 bases between. CDR3 nucleotides: TGTGCCTGGACCGTAGGGTTGGGAGGGAACACTGAAGCTTTCTTT. It codes for CAWTVGLGGNTEAFF.

This clonotype has more than one count but fewer than ten. V gene TRBV20-1 combines with J gene TRBJ2-1; 9 positions match TRBD2. With V trimmed by 8 bases and J by 6 bases, 17 bases remained unmatched. The V gene's germline CDR1 is DFQATT and CDR2 SNEGSKA (reference sequence). The CDR3 length is 16 residues. The CDR3 coding sequence is TGCAGTTCCCTTAGTAGCGGGGGTTCTAGGGTCAATGAGCAGTTCTTC. This codes for CSSLSSGGSRVNEQFF.

This clonotype came up once. A much more abundant neighbour one base away suggests this may be a read error. The V gene is TRBV20-1, the J gene TRBJ2-5; D unclear. Per the germline V gene, CDR1 is DFQATT and CDR2 is SNEGSKA (reference sequence). This CDR3 has 13 residues. CDR3 residues: CCARRPDIGTQYF. CDR3 coding DNA: TGCTGTGCTAGACGTCCCGACATTGGTACCCAGTACTTC.